This T cell receptor (beta chain) was obtained from a study of T cell responses to AZD1222 COVID-19 vaccine. Here immunoSEQ multiplex PCR was the method, and the copy in TCRdb shows in-frame clones only, minus some. The table lists roughly 120,000 clones, approximately 88% of them singletons. Comments on this clone: Its specificity is unknown.

Study-wide points: Donors were largely white British and mainly female; clonal diversity was possibly underestimated. Sampling captured repertoires only after the peak T cell response. Among those given AZD1222, only 6 or 7 were seropositive at baseline.

This TCR was recovered from an adult in good health. Sequenced here: peripheral blood, sampled on day 0 of AZD1222 vaccination.

In nucleotides, the CDR3 is TGTGCCAGCAGCCTGATGGAGGGCATGGAGAACACTGAAGCTTTCTTT. Protein product: CASSLMEGMENTEAFF. The chain couples TRBV2 to TRBJ1-1; no definite D call. V lost 6 bases and J 1 base, leaving 18 bases between the germline ends. Germline CDR1 is SNHLY and CDR2 is FYNNEI. This CDR3 has 16 amino acids.